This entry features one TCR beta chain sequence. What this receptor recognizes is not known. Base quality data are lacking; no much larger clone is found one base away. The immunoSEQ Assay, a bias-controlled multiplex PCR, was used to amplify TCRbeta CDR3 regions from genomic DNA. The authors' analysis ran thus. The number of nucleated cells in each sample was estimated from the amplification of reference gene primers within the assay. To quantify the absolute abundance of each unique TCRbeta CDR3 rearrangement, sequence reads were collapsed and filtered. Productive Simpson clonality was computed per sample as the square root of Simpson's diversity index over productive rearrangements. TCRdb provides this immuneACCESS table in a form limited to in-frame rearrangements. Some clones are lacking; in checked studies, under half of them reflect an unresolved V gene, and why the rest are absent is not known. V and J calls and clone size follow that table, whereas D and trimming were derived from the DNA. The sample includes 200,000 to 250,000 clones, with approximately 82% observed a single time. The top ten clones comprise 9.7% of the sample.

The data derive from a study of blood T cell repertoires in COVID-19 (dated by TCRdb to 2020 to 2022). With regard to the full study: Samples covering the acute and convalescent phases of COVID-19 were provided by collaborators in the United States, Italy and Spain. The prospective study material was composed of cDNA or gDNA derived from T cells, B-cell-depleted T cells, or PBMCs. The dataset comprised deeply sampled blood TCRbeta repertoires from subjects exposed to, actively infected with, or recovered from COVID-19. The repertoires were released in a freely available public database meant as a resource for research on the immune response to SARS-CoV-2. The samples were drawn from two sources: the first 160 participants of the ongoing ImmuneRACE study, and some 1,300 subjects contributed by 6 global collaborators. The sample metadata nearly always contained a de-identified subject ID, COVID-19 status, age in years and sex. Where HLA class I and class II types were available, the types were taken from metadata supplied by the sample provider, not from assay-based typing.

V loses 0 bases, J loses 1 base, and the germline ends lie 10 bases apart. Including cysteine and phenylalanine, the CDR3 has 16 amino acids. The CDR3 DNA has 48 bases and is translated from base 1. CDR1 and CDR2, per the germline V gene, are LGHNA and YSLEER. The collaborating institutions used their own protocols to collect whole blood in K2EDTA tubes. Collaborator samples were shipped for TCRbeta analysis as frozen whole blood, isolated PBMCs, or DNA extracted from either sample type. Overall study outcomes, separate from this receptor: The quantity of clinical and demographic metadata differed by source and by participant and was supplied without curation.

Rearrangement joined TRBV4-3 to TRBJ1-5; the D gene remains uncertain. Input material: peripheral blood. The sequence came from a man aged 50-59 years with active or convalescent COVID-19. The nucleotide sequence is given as TGCGCCAGCAGCCAAGAAGTAGGAGGAAGCAATCAGCCCCAGCATTTT. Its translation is CASSQEVGGSNQPQHF.